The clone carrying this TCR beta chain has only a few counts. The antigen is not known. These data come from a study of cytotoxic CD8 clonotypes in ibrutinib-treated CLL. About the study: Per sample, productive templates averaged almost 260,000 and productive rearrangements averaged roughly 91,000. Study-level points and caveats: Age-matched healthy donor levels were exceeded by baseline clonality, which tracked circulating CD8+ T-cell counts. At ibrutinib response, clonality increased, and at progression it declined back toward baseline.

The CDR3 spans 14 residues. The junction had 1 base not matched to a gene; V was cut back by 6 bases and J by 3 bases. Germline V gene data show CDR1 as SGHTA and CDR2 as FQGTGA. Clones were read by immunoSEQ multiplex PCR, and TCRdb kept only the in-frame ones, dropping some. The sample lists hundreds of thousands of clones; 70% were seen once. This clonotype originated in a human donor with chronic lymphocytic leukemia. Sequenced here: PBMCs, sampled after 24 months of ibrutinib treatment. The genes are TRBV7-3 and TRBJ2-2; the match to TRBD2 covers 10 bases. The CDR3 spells CASRLAGDTGELFF. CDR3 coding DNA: TGTGCCAGCAGGCTAGCGGGGGACACCGGGGAGCTGTTTTTT.